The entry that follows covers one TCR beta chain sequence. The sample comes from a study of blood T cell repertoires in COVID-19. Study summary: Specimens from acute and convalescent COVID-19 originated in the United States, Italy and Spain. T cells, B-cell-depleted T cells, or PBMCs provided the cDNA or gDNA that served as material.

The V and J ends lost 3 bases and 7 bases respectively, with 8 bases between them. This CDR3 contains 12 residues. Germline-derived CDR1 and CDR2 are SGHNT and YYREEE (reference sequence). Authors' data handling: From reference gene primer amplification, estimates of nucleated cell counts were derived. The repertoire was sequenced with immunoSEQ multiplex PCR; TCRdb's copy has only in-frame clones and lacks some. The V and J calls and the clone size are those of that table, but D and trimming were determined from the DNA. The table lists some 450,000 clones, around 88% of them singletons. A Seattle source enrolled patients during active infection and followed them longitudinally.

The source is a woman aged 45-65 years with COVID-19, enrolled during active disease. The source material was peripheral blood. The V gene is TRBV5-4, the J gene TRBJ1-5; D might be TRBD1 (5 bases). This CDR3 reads CASSWEGQPQHF. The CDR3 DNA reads TGTGCCAGCAGCTGGGAGGGGCAGCCCCAGCATTTT.